The 8 T cell receptor beta chains in this list originate from one sample, sequenced in a study of OX40 agonist ivuxolimab in advanced cancers. Using immunoSEQ multiplex PCR, the repertoire was profiled, and TCRdb retains in-frame clones only, with some absent. The sample yields some 140,000 clones, under 95% seen once. The specimen comprised CD4+ or CD8+ T cells sorted from blood, sampled in a trial of the OX40 agonist ivuxolimab. The receptors come from an adult with an advanced solid tumor such as melanoma, head and neck, liver or kidney cancer.

This clone showed up just once. The chain links TRBV27 to TRBJ2-1, with TRBD1 matching over 7 bases. This CDR3 is 17 amino acids long. Germline lookup yields CDR1 MNHEY and CDR2 SMNVEV (reference sequence). With 5 bases clipped from V and 0 bases from J, the junction kept 10 bases outside the gene matches. DNA for the CDR3: TGTGCCAGCAGTACATGGACAGGCCGAACCTCCTACAATGAGCAGTTCTTC. Protein product: CASSTWTGRTSYNEQFF.

The V gene is TRBV5-1, the J gene TRBJ1-5, with 11 nucleotides matching TRBD1. This CDR3 has 15 residues. From germline, CDR1 is SGHRS and CDR2 YFSETQ. V lost 4 bases, J lost 5 bases, and 5 bases stayed unmatched. The CDR3 spells CASSLGQGGYQPQHF. CDR3 bases: TGCGCCAGCAGCCTGGGACAGGGGGGCTATCAGCCCCAGCATTTT.

This chain connects TRBV23-1 to TRBJ1-3, with 8 bases aligning to TRBD1. TRBV23-1 is placed among ORFs of uncertain function. V shed 0 bases and J 0 bases; nucleotides not matched to a gene: 4. The CDR3 runs 17 residues. The CDR3 spells CASSQSDRGFSGNTIYF. The CDR3 DNA sequence: TGCGCCAGCAGTCAATCCGACAGGGGCTTCTCTGGAAACACCATATATTTT.

V and J are TRBV27 and TRBJ2-7, with D uncertain. Germline V gene sequence: CDR1 MNHEY, CDR2 SMNVEV (reference sequence). Between the trimmed V and J ends, which lost 2 bases and 0 bases, there was a span of 11 bases. The CDR3 contains 15 residues. In DNA form, the CDR3 reads TGTGCCAGCAGTTTAATCTGGCATAGCTCCTACGAGCAGTACTTC. Its translation: CASSLIWHSSYEQYF.

The chain joins TRBV12-5 to TRBJ2-3; D call uncertain. From germline, CDR1 is LGHNT and CDR2 FRNRAP. CDR3 length equals 15 residues. Trimming cost V 6 bases and J 2 bases, with 15 bases left between them. The CDR3 coding sequence is TGTGCTAGTGGGTCCGCGGAGTACTACACAGATACGCAGTATTTT. It translates to CASGSAEYYTDTQYF. The complete variable domain, with remaining parts taken from reference TRBV12-5 and TRBJ2-3, reads DARVTQTPRHKVTEMGQEVTMRCQPILGHNTVFWYRQTMMQGLELLAYFRNRAPLDDSGMPKDRFSAEMPDATLATLKIQPSEPRDSAVYFCASGSAEYYTDTQYFGPGTRLTVL.

This chain uses TRBV5-4 with TRBJ1-2; D gene uncertain. CDR3 length: 12 residues. V shed 4 bases and J shed 4 bases, with 8 bases lying between them. Per the germline V gene, CDR1 is SGHNT and CDR2 is YYREEE (reference sequence). The CDR3 spells CASSRQAYGYTF. For the CDR3, the DNA is TGTGCCAGCAGCCGTCAGGCCTATGGCTACACCTTC.

The V call is TRBV21-1, the J call TRBJ2-5; the table's D call, TRBD1, has no DNA check behind it. The J call may not be correct, given that the DNA end is closer to TRBJ2-7. TRBV21-1 is reported as a pseudogene. This CDR3 spans 14 amino acids. For the CDR3, the DNA is TGTGCCAGCATTAAGAACAGGGGCCCCTACGAGCAGTACTTC. This translates into CASIKNRGPYEQYF.

V gene TRBV7-2 combines with J gene TRBJ1-1; possibly TRBD1 for D (5 bases). The CDR3 is made up of 15 amino acids. Trimming pared 1 base from V and 4 bases from J, leaving 13 bases between. CDR1 and CDR2 (germline): SGHTA, FQGNSA. The CDR3 bases are TGTGCCAGCAGCTTAGGGAGCAGGGTAAGCACTGAAGCTTTCTTT. It yields the protein CASSLGSRVSTEAFF.